This entry is about one T cell receptor beta chain. Method: immunoSEQ multiplex PCR; TCRdb's copy keeps in-frame clones and lacks some. Altogether hundreds of thousands of clones are present, about 95% being singletons, with the ten largest covering about 0.11%. CD45RO negativity and positive selection for CCR7 defined naive CD8 cells, a population that excluded terminally differentiated effector memory CD45RA+ cells. The sample originates from a study of shared clonotypes between healthy human individuals. V was shortened by 6 bases and J by 4 bases, with 12 bases between the two germline ends. This CDR3 has 14 residues. The V gene's germline CDR1 is MDHEN and CDR2 SYDVKM.

This clonotype originated in a woman between 25 and 40 years old in good health. Sequenced material: naive CD8+ T cells sorted from blood. The chain has TRBV28 and TRBJ2-2, with D perhaps matching TRBD1 or TRBD2 (7 bases each). This CDR3 reads CASSSRGGTGELFF. In nucleotides, the CDR3 is TGTGCCAGCAGCTCCAGGGGGGGCACCGGGGAGCTGTTTTTT. Filled out from reference TRBV28 and TRBJ2-2, the complete variable domain reads DVKVTQSSRYLVKRTGEKVFLECVQDMDHENMFWYRQDPGLGLRLIYFSYDVKMKEKGDIPEGYSVSREKKERFSLILESASTNQTSMYLCASSSRGGTGELFFGEGSRLTVL.